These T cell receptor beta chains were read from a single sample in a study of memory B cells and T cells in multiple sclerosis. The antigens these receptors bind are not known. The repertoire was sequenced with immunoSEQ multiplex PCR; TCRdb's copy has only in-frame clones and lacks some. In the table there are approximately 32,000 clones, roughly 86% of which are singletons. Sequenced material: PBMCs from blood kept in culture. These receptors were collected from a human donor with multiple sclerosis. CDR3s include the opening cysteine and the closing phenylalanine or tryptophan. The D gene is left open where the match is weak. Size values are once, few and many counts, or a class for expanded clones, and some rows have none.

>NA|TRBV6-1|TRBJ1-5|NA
TGTGCCAGCAGTGGAAGGACGGGCAATCAGCCCCAGCATTTT
CASSGRTGNQPQHF
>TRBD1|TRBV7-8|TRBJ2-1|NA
TGTGCCAGCAGCTTAGTAATTTTGGACAGGGTCTACAATGAGCAGTTCTTC
CASSLVILDRVYNEQFF
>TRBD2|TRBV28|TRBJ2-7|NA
TGTGCCAGCAGCCTGGGGACTAGCGGGGGGGAGCAGTACTTC
CASSLGTSGGEQYF
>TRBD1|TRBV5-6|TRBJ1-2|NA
TGTGCCAGCAGTGAAACAGGGGAGAACTATGGCTACACCTTC
CASSETGENYGYTF
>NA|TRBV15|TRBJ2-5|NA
TGTGCCACCAGCGCAAAAAGGATGGGGGGGGCGTTAGGTTGGGCAGAGACCCAGTACTTC
CATSAKRMGGALGWAETQYF
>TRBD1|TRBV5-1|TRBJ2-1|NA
TGCGCCAGCAGCTGGGGGGACAGGGGATACAATGAGCAGTTCTTC
CASSWGDRGYNEQFF
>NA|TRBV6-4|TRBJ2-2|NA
TGTGCCAGCAGGCCCCCTAGGGGGGAAGACGGGGAGCTGTTTTTT
CASRPPRGEDGELFF
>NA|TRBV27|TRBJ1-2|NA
TGTGCCACCGAGATTAGAGGCTACACCTTC
CATEIRGYTF
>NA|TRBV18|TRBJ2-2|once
TGTGCCAGCTCACCACTCTTTAGGGTGATGAACACCGGGGAGCTGTTTTTT
CASSPLFRVMNTGELFF
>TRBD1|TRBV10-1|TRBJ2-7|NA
TGCGCCAGCAGTGGGGACAGGGCCTACGAGCAGTACTTC
CASSGDRAYEQYF
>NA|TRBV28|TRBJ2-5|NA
TGTGCCGTGGGGCTAGGGGACCAAGAGACCCAGTACTTC
CAVGLGDQETQYF
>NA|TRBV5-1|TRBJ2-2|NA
TGCGCCAGCAGCTTGGACGCCTCTGATGTGGAGCTGTTTTTT
CASSLDASDVELFF